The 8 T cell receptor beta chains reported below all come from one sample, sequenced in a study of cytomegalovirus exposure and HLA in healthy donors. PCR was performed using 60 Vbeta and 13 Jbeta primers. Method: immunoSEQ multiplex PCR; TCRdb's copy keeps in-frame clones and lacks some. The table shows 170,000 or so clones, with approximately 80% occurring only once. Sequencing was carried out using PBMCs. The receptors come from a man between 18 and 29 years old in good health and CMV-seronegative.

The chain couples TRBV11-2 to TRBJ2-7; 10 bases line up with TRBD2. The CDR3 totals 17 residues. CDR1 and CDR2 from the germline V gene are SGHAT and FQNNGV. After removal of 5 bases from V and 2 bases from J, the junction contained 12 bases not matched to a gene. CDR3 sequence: CASSLKRGTSVTYEQYF. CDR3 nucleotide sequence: TGTGCCAGCAGCCTCAAGCGCGGGACTAGCGTAACCTACGAGCAGTACTTC.

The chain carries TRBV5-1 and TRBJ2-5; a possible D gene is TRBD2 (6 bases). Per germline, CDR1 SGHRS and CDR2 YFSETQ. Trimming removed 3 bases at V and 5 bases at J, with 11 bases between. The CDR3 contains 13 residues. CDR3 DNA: TGCGCCAGCAGCTCGCCGGGGGTTGAGACCCAGTACTTC. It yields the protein CASSSPGVETQYF.

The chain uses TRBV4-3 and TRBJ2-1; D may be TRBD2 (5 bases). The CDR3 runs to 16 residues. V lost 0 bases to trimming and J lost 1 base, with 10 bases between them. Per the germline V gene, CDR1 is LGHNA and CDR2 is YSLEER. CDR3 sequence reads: CASSQDPGISYNEQFF. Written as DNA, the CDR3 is TGCGCCAGCAGCCAAGATCCGGGGATTTCCTACAATGAGCAGTTCTTC.

CDR3 in amino acids: CASSSYSGNDYNEQFF. As DNA, the CDR3 is TGTGCCAGCTCAAGTTATAGCGGGAACGACTACAATGAGCAGTTCTTC. This chain links TRBV18 with TRBJ2-1; TRBD2 agrees at 8 bases. This CDR3 spans 16 amino acids. CDR1 is KGHSH, CDR2 LQKENI, per germline. V dropped 5 bases and J dropped 3; count of bases not matched to a gene: 9.

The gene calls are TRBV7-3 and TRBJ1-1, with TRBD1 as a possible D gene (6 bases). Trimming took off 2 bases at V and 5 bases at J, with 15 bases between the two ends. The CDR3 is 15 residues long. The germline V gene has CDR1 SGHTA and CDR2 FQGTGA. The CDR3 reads CASSLYSRGSTEAFF. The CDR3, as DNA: TGTGCCAGCAGCTTATATTCCAGGGGTTCGACTGAAGCTTTCTTT.

This CDR3 reads CASSAFPAGLYSNQPQHF. The CDR3 bases are TGTGCCAGCAGCGCGTTCCCTGCGGGACTATATAGCAATCAGCCCCAGCATTTT. The chain uses TRBV28 and TRBJ1-5; D is perhaps TRBD1 (5 bases). The CDR3 runs 18 residues. Deletions cut 6 bases from V and 0 bases from J, with 21 bases between. Germline V CDR1 and CDR2: MDHEN, SYDVKM.

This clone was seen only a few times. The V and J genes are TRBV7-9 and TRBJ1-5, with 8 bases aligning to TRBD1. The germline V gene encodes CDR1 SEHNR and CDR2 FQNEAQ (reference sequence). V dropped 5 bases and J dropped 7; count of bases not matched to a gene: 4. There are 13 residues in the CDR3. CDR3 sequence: CASSGQGRQPQHF. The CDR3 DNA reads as TGTGCCAGCAGCGGACAGGGTAGACAGCCCCAGCATTTT.

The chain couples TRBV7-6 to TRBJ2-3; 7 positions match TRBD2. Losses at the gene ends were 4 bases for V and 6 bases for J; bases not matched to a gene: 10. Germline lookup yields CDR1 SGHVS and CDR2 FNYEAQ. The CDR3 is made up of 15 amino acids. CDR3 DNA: TGTGCCAGCAGCTCAGCGGGGCGCACGGTTGATACGCAGTATTTT. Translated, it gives CASSSAGRTVDTQYF.